Given below is one T cell receptor beta chain in context. The antigen remains undetermined. The data were obtained in a study of cytotoxic CD8 clonotypes in ibrutinib-treated CLL. Study details: A mean of around 260,000 productive templates and 94,082 productive rearrangements was obtained per sample. Whole-study findings and limits: With treatment, public clonotypes, which were uncommon, either contracted or remained stable. Clonality climbed at ibrutinib response, then dropped toward baseline at progression.

This table comes from immunoSEQ multiplex PCR, and its TCRdb copy is limited to in-frame clones, with some not included. The table includes around 97,000 clones, almost 80% detected once. The CDR3 length is 15 residues. The germline V gene encodes CDR1 SGHNT and CDR2 YYREEE (reference sequence). V was trimmed by 0 bases and J by 6 bases, leaving 13 bases between them. The sample here was PBMCs, taken after 12 months of ibrutinib treatment. This sequence joins TRBV5-4 and TRBJ2-1, with D possibly TRBD1 on 6 matching bases. The TCR was taken from a human donor with chronic lymphocytic leukemia. The CDR3 nucleotides are TGTGCCAGCAGCTTGGCCTTCGGGACATCCAATGAGCAGTTCTTC. This gives the protein CASSLAFGTSNEQFF.